The T cell receptor beta chain described here comes from a study of spatial heterogeneity in lung cancer. Turning to the study itself: Consistently, beta-chain sequences turned up in larger numbers than alpha-chain sequences did. The study observed each unique TCR and UMI combination more than ten times on average in raw reads.

Time point denoted: sample taken at primary tumor resection. The sequenced material consisted of unsorted whole RNA from tumor, nontumor lung or frozen PBMC. Samples came from roughly 70 TRACERx patients with untreated early-stage lung cancer. There are many counts of this clonotype. The size of this beta chain means little, since it is a stray read in a library made for alpha chains. Every TCR cDNA molecule bore a unique molecular identifier. TCRdb fed the 5' RACE reads into MiXCR, producing one record per CDR3 protein. The sample lists fewer than 15,000 distinct CDR3 sequences; 3% to 5% were seen once. The sample here was PBMCs, taken at surgery. The sequence was obtained from a male donor with early-stage non-small cell lung cancer.

DNA for the CDR3: TGCAGTGCTAGAGAGGTTTTCAGGGGGAGCTCCTACGAGCAGTACTTC. This codes for CSAREVFRGSSYEQYF. The J gene is TRBJ2-7, the V gene TRBV20-1, with 7 bases lining up with TRBD1. Germline CDR1 reads DFQATT; CDR2 reads SNEGSKA (reference sequence). The trim removed 0 bases at V and 0 bases at J, leaving 8 bases unmatched. The CDR3 has 16 residues.